One and the same sample provided the 23 T cell receptor beta chains below, sequenced in a study of blood T cell repertoires in COVID-19. Using immunoSEQ multiplex PCR, the repertoire was profiled, and TCRdb retains in-frame clones only, with some absent. This table holds a few hundred thousand clones, 70% to 90% found once. Sequencing used peripheral blood. The receptors stem from a woman between 65 and 79 years old with active or convalescent COVID-19.

This clone was recorded only once. The genes are TRBV6-6 and TRBJ1-3; D is perhaps TRBD1 (5 bases). Germline V lookup: CDR1 MNHNY, CDR2 SVGAGI (reference sequence). V lost 6 bases, J lost 10 bases, and 19 bases lay in between. This CDR3 contains 14 residues. CDR3 loop: CASSETVPRSTIYF. The CDR3, as DNA: TGTGCCAGCAGCGAGACAGTCCCGAGATCAACCATATATTTT.

The chain recombines TRBV6-5 with TRBJ1-5; D is undetermined. Deletions cut 6 bases from V and 4 bases from J, with 13 bases between. The V gene's germline CDR1 is MNHEY and CDR2 SVGAGI. The CDR3 contains 14 residues. CDR3 in DNA: TGTGCCAGCAGACCGGGAGAGAGGAATCAGCCCCAGCATTTT. Encoded protein: CASRPGERNQPQHF.

This chain connects TRBV11-3 to TRBJ2-5; TRBD1 matches at 9 bases. Germline CDR1 reads SGHNT; CDR2 reads YENEEA. V gave up 2 bases and J gave up 1 base; unmatched junction bases: 5. The CDR3 runs to 16 residues. CDR3 nucleotide sequence: TGTGCCAGCAGCTTACGGGACAGGGTTTTCCAAGAGACCCAGTACTTC. It yields the protein CASSLRDRVFQETQYF.

The rearrangement uses TRBV5-5 and TRBJ2-7; possible D gene TRBD1, 5 bases. The CDR3 runs to 16 residues. The V gene lost 2 bases and the J gene lost 1 base, with 16 bases spanning the gap. Germline values: CDR1 SGHKS, CDR2 YYEKEE (reference sequence). The CDR3 loop is CASSFLGPPGSYEQYF. The CDR3 nucleotides read TGTGCCAGCAGCTTCCTGGGCCCCCCAGGGTCCTACGAGCAGTACTTC.

This chain uses TRBV5-1 with TRBJ1-5, with D maybe TRBD1 (6 bases). The CDR3 spans 13 residues. V lost 4 bases and J lost 5, with 10 bases in between. The germline gives CDR1 SGHRS, CDR2 YFSETQ. CDR3 DNA: TGCGCCAGCAGCCCACAGGGCGATCAGCCCCAGCATTTT. As protein: CASSPQGDQPQHF.

The V gene is TRBV28, the J gene TRBJ2-7, with D perhaps TRBD2 (6 bases). The length of the CDR3 is 11 residues. Germline loops: CDR1 MDHEN, CDR2 SYDVKM. V was shortened by 6 bases and J by 7 bases, with 10 bases between the two germline ends. The CDR3 sequence: CASSRGIEQYF. The CDR3 region has the DNA TGTGCCAGCAGCCGGGGGATAGAGCAGTACTTC.

The chain links TRBV6-5 to TRBJ1-5; perhaps TRBD1 as D (5 bases). The CDR3 is 12 residues long. Germline V gene sequence: CDR1 MNHEY, CDR2 SVGAGI. V was clipped by 7 bases and J by 6 bases, with 10 bases between them. CDR3 residues: CASTGGSQPQHF. CDR3 in DNA: TGTGCCAGCACTGGGGGGAGTCAGCCCCAGCATTTT.

V usage is TRBV5-5 and J usage is TRBJ1-2; the D gene is possibly TRBD1 (6 bases). Germline V lookup: CDR1 SGHKS, CDR2 YYEKEE (reference sequence). CDR3 length: 13 residues. V was clipped by 5 bases and J by 3 bases, with 11 bases between them. CDR3 nucleotide sequence: TGTGCCAGCAGTCTAGGGGGAGACTATGGCTACACCTTC. Translation: CASSLGGDYGYTF.

The chain is built from TRBV29-1 and TRBJ2-1; the D gene is possibly TRBD1 (5 bases). The CDR3 is made up of 14 amino acids. The V end lost 7 bases, the J end lost 0 bases, and 13 bases lay between the germline ends. Per the germline V gene, CDR1 is SQVTM and CDR2 is ANQGSEA. The CDR3 DNA is TGCAGCGGCCAGGGTATGAGCTCCTACAATGAGCAGTTCTTC. It codes for CSGQGMSSYNEQFF.

This sequence joins TRBV7-2 and TRBJ1-2; tentatively, D is TRBD1 (6 bases). CDR1 SGHTA and CDR2 FQGNSA come from the germline V gene. The CDR3 contains 15 residues. Between the trimmed V and J ends, which lost 4 bases and 4 bases, there was a span of 16 bases. The CDR3 protein is CASSSGTGTRYGYTF. The CDR3 region has the DNA TGTGCCAGCAGCTCCGGCACCGGGACACGCTATGGCTACACCTTC.

This clone was seen a few times. The CDR3: CASSVRGLNTEAFF. The CDR3 DNA reads as TGTGCCAGCAGCGTACGGGGTCTGAACACTGAAGCTTTCTTT. The chain couples TRBV9 to TRBJ1-1; D is unclear. Trimming took off 1 base at V and 0 bases at J, with 7 bases between the two ends. This CDR3 region has 14 residues. The germline V gene encodes CDR1 SGDLS and CDR2 YYNGEE. The whole variable domain, filled in from reference TRBV9 and TRBJ1-1, reads DSGVTQTPKHLITATGQRVTLRCSPRSGDLSVYWYQQSLDQGLQFLIQYYNGEERAKGNILERFSAQQFPDLHSELNLSSLELGDSALYFCASSVRGLNTEAFFGQGTRLTVV.

This sequence joins TRBV12-3 or TRBV12-4 and TRBJ2-7; weak D call: TRBD1 (6 bases). This CDR3 has 13 residues. V lost 7 bases and J 3 bases, leaving 13 bases between the germline ends. The chain's CDR3 is CASKSTGLYEQYF. Here the CDR3 DNA reads TGTGCCAGCAAATCGACAGGACTCTACGAGCAGTACTTC.

This chain links TRBV10-1 with TRBJ2-2; D possibly corresponds to TRBD2 (6 bases). Per the germline V gene, CDR1 is WNHNN and CDR2 is SYGVQD (reference sequence). V was clipped by 6 bases and J by 5 bases, with 13 bases between them. The CDR3 loop spans 14 amino acids. CDR3 region: CASSSIGGTGELFF. Here the CDR3 DNA reads TGCGCCAGCAGCTCCATTGGGGGGACCGGGGAGCTGTTTTTT.

The gene calls are TRBV5-1 and TRBJ2-2; D is possibly TRBD1 (6 bases). V was clipped by 4 bases and J by 7 bases, with 11 bases between them. Germline assignment: CDR1 SGHRS and CDR2 YFSETQ. CDR3 length: 13 amino acids. The CDR3 reads CASSPSGDGELFF. For the CDR3, the DNA is TGCGCCAGCAGCCCCTCAGGGGACGGGGAGCTGTTTTTT.

The chain uses TRBV19 and TRBJ1-6; D may be TRBD1 (5 bases). The CDR3 runs to 16 residues. Trimming cost V 7 bases and J 9 bases, with 22 bases left between them. Germline loops: CDR1 LNHDA, CDR2 SQIVND (reference sequence). CDR3 sequence reads: CASTHRRDGGGSPLHF. CDR3 nucleotides: TGTGCCAGTACCCACCGCCGGGACGGCGGGGGTTCACCCCTCCACTTT. The complete variable domain, with remaining parts taken from reference TRBV19 and TRBJ1-6, reads DGGITQSPKYLFRKEGQNVTLSCEQNLNHDAMYWYRQDPGQGLRLIYYSQIVNDFQKGDIAEGYSVSREKKESFPLTVTSAQKNPTAFYLCASTHRRDGGGSPLHFGNGTRLTVT.

The V and J genes are TRBV6-5 and TRBJ2-4; 8 bases are a match to TRBD1. With 5 bases clipped from V and 4 bases from J, the junction kept 4 bases outside the gene matches. The germline CDR1 and CDR2 sequences are MNHEY and SVGAGI. The CDR3 has 14 residues. CDR3 in amino acids: CASSMDREKNIQYF. The CDR3 DNA reads TGTGCCAGCAGTATGGACAGGGAAAAAAACATTCAGTACTTC.

The chain is built from TRBV3-1 (or the pseudogene TRBV3-2) and TRBJ1-1; the D gene is possibly TRBD1 (6 bases). Germline lookup yields CDR1 LGHDT and CDR2 YNNKEL (reference sequence). The V and J ends lost 3 bases and 0 bases respectively, with 11 bases between them. The CDR3 is made up of 15 amino acids. The CDR3 DNA is TGTGCCAGCAGCCACCCCCAGGGGATGAACACTGAAGCTTTCTTT. Translating gives CASSHPQGMNTEAFF.

The chain joins TRBV5-1 to TRBJ1-1; 9 bases agree with TRBD1. There are 14 residues in the CDR3. J gave up 8 bases and V 4 bases, and 9 bases lay outside the gene matches. CDR1 SGHRS and CDR2 YFSETQ come from the germline V gene. CDR3: CASSPTTGGKEAFF. CDR3 DNA: TGCGCCAGCAGCCCGACTACAGGGGGCAAAGAAGCTTTCTTT.

The chain joins TRBV6-2 or TRBV6-3 to TRBJ1-1; 8 bases agree with TRBD1. CDR1 and CDR2 from the germline V gene are MNHEY and SVGEGT. V shed 2 bases, J shed 1 base, and the junction held 9 bases outside the gene matches. The CDR3 length is 17 residues. The CDR3 is CASSYLPGTGGNTEAFF. CDR3 DNA sequence: TGTGCCAGCAGTTACCTCCCCGGGACAGGAGGGAACACTGAAGCTTTCTTT.

This clone showed up just a few times. V gene TRBV7-2 combines with J gene TRBJ2-1; unclear D gene. Deletions cut 5 bases from V and 0 bases from J, with 11 bases between. The CDR3 runs to 15 residues. Germline V gene data show CDR1 as SGHTA and CDR2 as FQGNSA. The CDR3 DNA reads as TGTGCCAGCAGCCTCGCCTCCAGCTCCTACAATGAGCAGTTCTTC. The encoded protein is CASSLASSSYNEQFF.

The CDR3 nucleotides read TGTGCCAGCAGACTAGCGGGGAAAGAGACCCAGTACTTC. Residues: CASRLAGKETQYF. The chain recombines TRBV11-2 with TRBJ2-5; the match to TRBD2 covers 10 bases. J gave up 3 bases and V 6 bases, and 1 base lay outside the gene matches. CDR1 SGHAT and CDR2 FQNNGV come from the germline V gene. This CDR3 is 13 amino acids long.

V gene TRBV5-6 combines with J gene TRBJ1-3, with D maybe TRBD1 (5 bases). This CDR3 contains 12 residues. CDR1 is SGHDT and CDR2 is YYEEEE in the germline V gene. V was clipped by 5 bases and J by 5 bases, with 8 bases between them. CDR3 amino acids: CASRQDRNTIYF. The CDR3, as DNA: TGTGCCAGCAGACAGGACAGAAACACCATATATTTT. Together with reference TRBV5-6 and TRBJ1-3, the CDR3 gives the full variable domain: DAGVTQSPTHLIKTRGQQVTLRCSPKSGHDTVSWYQQALGQGPQFIFQYYEEEERQRGNFPDRFSGHQFPNYSSELNVNALLLGDSALYLCASRQDRNTIYFGEGSWLTVV.

This chain links TRBV24-1 with TRBJ2-3, with TRBD1 matching 10 bases. This CDR3 has 12 residues. V shed 9 bases, J shed 6 bases, and the junction held 2 bases outside the gene matches. Germline V CDR1 and CDR2: KGHDR, SFDVKD. Here the CDR3 DNA reads TGTGCCACCGGGGGACAGGGGGATACGCAGTATTTT. Protein sequence: CATGGQGDTQYF.